This passage covers 20 T cell receptor beta chains from one sample sequenced in a study of T cells in Graves' hyperthyroidism and ophthalmopathy. RNA transcripts were the template for amplifying TCR beta CDR3 regions. First-round RT-PCR of the TCR CDR3 relied on the HTBI primer set. TCRdb called the multiplex PCR reads again in MiXCR, with one record for every CDR3 protein. The sample has roughly 660,000 distinct CDR3 sequences; 17% are singletons. Material for sequencing was blood. The receptors stem from a man between 45 and 60 years old with Graves' hyperthyroidism.

As concerns this clonotype: A much more abundant neighbour one base away suggests this may be a read error. The genes are TRBV5-4 and TRBJ2-5; possibly TRBD1 for D (5 bases). CDR1 is SGHNT, CDR2 YYREEE, per germline (reference sequence). This CDR3 spans 15 amino acids. The CDR3 DNA reads as TGTGCCAGCAGTCATGGGAAGGGGCGAGCAGAGACCCACTACTTC. Protein product: CASSHGKGRAETHYF.

Only one count was recorded for this clonotype. The chain joins TRBV20-1 to TRBJ2-1, with TRBD2 matching over 8 bases. The CDR3 sequence is 19 residues long. The J segment lost 7 bases and the V segment lost 1 base, leaving 21 bases of the junction unmatched. Per the germline V gene, CDR1 is DFQATT and CDR2 is SNEGSKA (reference sequence). CDR3 sequence: CSARGSGSGGRRWENEQFF. In nucleotides, the CDR3 is TGCAGTGCTAGAGGGAGCGGGAGTGGGGGCCGACGTTGGGAGAATGAGCAGTTCTTC.

This clonotype occurred a few times. V usage is TRBV29-1 and J usage is TRBJ1-2, with 10 bases matching TRBD1. Trimming took 3 bases from V and 3 from J; bases not matched to a gene: 4. This CDR3 is 14 amino acids long. The germline V gene encodes CDR1 SQVTM and CDR2 ANQGSEA. CDR3 sequence: CSVDPGQGYYGYTF. The CDR3 nucleotides are TGCAGCGTTGACCCGGGACAGGGGTACTATGGCTACACCTTC.

This clonotype was recorded many times. The gene calls are TRBV15 and TRBJ1-6; a possible D gene is TRBD1 (5 bases). CDR1 and CDR2 (germline): LNHNV, YYDKDF (reference sequence). V was shortened by 0 bases and J by 8 bases, with 14 bases between the two germline ends. The CDR3 loop spans 16 amino acids. The CDR3 region is CATSRDSGTRDSPLHF. The CDR3 nucleotides are TGTGCCACCAGCAGAGACTCCGGGACGAGGGATTCACCCCTCCACTTT.

At least ten counts were recorded for this clonotype. The chain couples TRBV7-2 to TRBJ2-7; 10 bases match TRBD1. The CDR3 spans 15 residues. The junction had 10 bases not matched to a gene; V was cut back by 5 bases and J by 6 bases. CDR1 SGHTA and CDR2 FQGNSA come from the germline V gene. The CDR3 bases are TGTGCCAGCAGCCCTAGCCGACAGGGGGCCTCCGAGCAGTACTTC. Encoded protein: CASSPSRQGASEQYF.

There are many counts of this clonotype. The chain links TRBV27 to TRBJ2-3, with 10 bases lining up with TRBD2. CDR3 length: 17 amino acids. Germline V lookup: CDR1 MNHEY, CDR2 SMNVEV (reference sequence). J was trimmed by 6 bases and V by 8 bases; bases with no gene match: 17. CDR3 nucleotides: TGTGCCAGCCTGATGCGGGCTAGCGGGAGATTGTCGGATACGCAGTATTTT. Protein product: CASLMRASGRLSDTQYF.

The V and J genes are TRBV7-8 and TRBJ1-3; D call uncertain. V lost 1 base and J 1 base, leaving 11 bases between the germline ends. The CDR3 is 16 amino acids. Germline V gene data show CDR1 as SGHVS and CDR2 as FQNEAQ. The CDR3 reads CASSLGLANSGNTIYF. The CDR3 coding sequence is TGTGCCAGCAGCTTAGGGTTGGCGAATTCTGGAAACACCATATATTTT.

The CDR3 loop reads CASSLSIVGYTF. The CDR3 DNA follows: TGTGCCAGCAGTTTATCGATAGTCGGCTACACCTTC. The chain combines TRBV28 with TRBJ1-2; D gene ambiguous. Between the trimmed V and J ends, which lost 1 base and 8 bases, there was a span of 8 bases. Germline values: CDR1 MDHEN, CDR2 SYDVKM. This CDR3 comprises 12 residues.

This clonotype was counted many times. The rearrangement joins TRBV3-1 to TRBJ1-2; D perhaps matches TRBD1 (5 bases). Germline V lookup: CDR1 LGHDT, CDR2 YNNKEL (reference sequence). This CDR3 has 18 amino acids. V was clipped by 0 bases and J by 4 bases, with 21 bases between them. The CDR3 protein is CASSQDSVWGTVAYGYTF. CDR3 DNA: TGTGCCAGCAGCCAAGATTCGGTATGGGGGACGGTCGCCTATGGCTACACCTTC. Full variable domain (remainder filled in from reference TRBV3-1 and TRBJ1-2): DTAVSQTPKYLVTQMGNDKSIKCEQNLGHDTMYWYKQDSKKFLKIMFSYNNKELIINETVPNRFSPKSPDKAHLNLHINSLELGDSAVYFCASSQDSVWGTVAYGYTFGSGTRLTVV.

This clonotype was observed a handful of times. The rearrangement uses TRBV28 and TRBJ2-7, with D perhaps matching TRBD2 (5 bases). V lost 6 bases and J lost 1, with 13 bases in between. This CDR3 region has 14 residues. Germline-derived CDR1 and CDR2 are MDHEN and SYDVKM. CDR3 residues: CASSHRSGSYEQYF. CDR3 bases: TGTGCCAGCAGCCACCGAAGCGGATCCTACGAGCAGTACTTC.

This clonotype was counted at least ten times. The chain uses TRBV7-3 and TRBJ2-5, with 15 bases identical to TRBD2. The germline CDR1 and CDR2 sequences are SGHTA and FQGTGA. The CDR3 covers 18 residues. V dropped 5 bases and J dropped 5; count of bases not matched to a gene: 12. CDR3 nucleotide sequence: TGTGCCAGCAGCATCGGACTAGCGGGAGGGCCACAGGTGGAGACCCAGTACTTC. This gives the protein CASSIGLAGGPQVETQYF.

The genes are TRBV4-3 and TRBJ1-1; D might be TRBD1 (6 bases). Germline V gene data show CDR1 as LGHNA and CDR2 as YSLEER. With 4 bases removed from V and 4 bases from J, the gap between germline ends came to 16 bases. This CDR3 contains 15 residues. The CDR3, as DNA: TGCGCCAGCAGCCGAAACAGGGTTGAAGGCACTGAAGCTTTCTTT. Residues: CASSRNRVEGTEAFF.

Many counts were recorded for this clonotype. The V call is TRBV28, the J call TRBJ2-1, with D possibly matching TRBD2 (6 bases). This CDR3 contains 18 residues. CDR1 MDHEN and CDR2 SYDVKM come from the germline V gene. The V end was cut by 1 base, the J end by 0 bases, with 16 bases between. This chain's CDR3 is CASSLLWLAPDSYNEQFF. The CDR3 DNA is TGTGCCAGCAGTTTATTATGGCTAGCGCCTGACTCCTACAATGAGCAGTTCTTC.

The J gene is TRBJ1-2, the V gene TRBV20-1; D might be TRBD1 (5 bases). The germline gives CDR1 DFQATT, CDR2 SNEGSKA (reference sequence). CDR3 length equals 14 residues. V was clipped by 0 bases and J by 6 bases, with 14 bases between them. The CDR3 DNA reads TGCAGTGCTAGAGATCGAGGGGCCCCTCATGGCTACACCTTC. Protein: CSARDRGAPHGYTF.

The chain uses TRBV9 and TRBJ2-1, with 7 bases matching TRBD2. V lost 0 bases, J lost 0 bases, and 6 bases stayed unmatched. CDR1 is SGDLS, CDR2 YYNGEE, per germline. This CDR3 has 17 residues. The CDR3 is CASSVGERGSSYNEQFF. The CDR3 nucleotides are TGTGCCAGCAGCGTAGGAGAGCGGGGCAGCTCCTACAATGAGCAGTTCTTC. Supplemented by reference TRBV9 and TRBJ2-1, the full variable domain reads DSGVTQTPKHLITATGQRVTLRCSPRSGDLSVYWYQQSLDQGLQFLIQYYNGEERAKGNILERFSAQQFPDLHSELNLSSLELGDSALYFCASSVGERGSSYNEQFFGPGTRLTVL.

This clonotype appeared a single time. A much larger clone differs by one base, so this may be a read error. The rearrangement uses TRBV29-1 and TRBJ2-5; D remains unclear. This CDR3 is built from 12 residues. Per germline, CDR1 SQVTM and CDR2 ANQGSEA. CDR3 sequence reads: CSVHRYQETRYF. The CDR3 bases are TGCAGCGTTCACCGGTACCAAGAGACCCGGTACTTC. Complete variable domain (other parts from reference TRBV29-1 and TRBJ2-5): SAVISQKPSRDICQRGTSLTIQCQVDSQVTMMFWYRQQPGQSLTLIATANQGSEATYESGFVIDKFPISRPNLTFSTLTVSNMSPEDSSIYLCSVHRYQETRYFGPGTRLLVL.

Many counts were recorded for this clonotype. The chain is built from TRBV28 and TRBJ2-6; 10 bases line up with TRBD1. There are 18 residues in the CDR3. Germline assignment: CDR1 MDHEN and CDR2 SYDVKM. With 5 bases clipped from V and 3 bases from J, the junction kept 10 bases outside the gene matches. The CDR3 sequence: CASSPRDRGFFGANVLTF. The CDR3 nucleotides are TGTGCCAGCAGTCCCCGGGACAGGGGTTTCTTTGGGGCCAACGTCCTGACTTTC.

This clonotype was recorded at least ten times. The chain links TRBV2 to TRBJ1-3, with 7 bases aligning to TRBD1. The V segment lost 5 bases and the J segment 2 bases; nucleotides outside the gene matches: 9. The CDR3 consists of 16 residues. Germline CDR1 and CDR2: SNHLY and FYNNEI. The CDR3 nucleotides are TGTGCCAGCAGTCAACACAGGGGATTGGCTGGAAACACCATATATTTT. Translating it yields CASSQHRGLAGNTIYF.

The chain recombines TRBV9 with TRBJ1-1, with 11 bases fitting TRBD1. CDR3 length: 15 amino acids. The germline gives CDR1 SGDLS, CDR2 YYNGEE. V was clipped by 10 bases and J by 3 bases; unmatched bases: 11. The CDR3 coding sequence is TGTGCCCAGAGGGACAGGGGGGTCGTGGACACTGAAGCTTTCTTT. Translation gives CAQRDRGVVDTEAFF.

The chain carries TRBV4-3 and TRBJ2-3; 7 nucleotides match TRBD2. The germline gives CDR1 LGHNA, CDR2 YSLEER. The CDR3 has 15 amino acids. V gave up 1 base and J gave up 5 bases; unmatched junction bases: 6. The CDR3 coding sequence is TGCGCCAGCAGCCAAGTAGGCGGGAGTGAAGATACGCAGTATTTT. Translated, it gives CASSQVGGSEDTQYF.